This T cell receptor beta chain was captured in a study of blood T cell repertoires in COVID-19. Study overall: Samples came from the United States, Italy and Spain, spanning acute and convalescent COVID-19. PBMCs, B-cell-depleted T cells, or T cells provided the cDNA or gDNA that made up the material.

V gave up 0 bases and J gave up 6 bases, with 21 bases separating them. Germline CDR1 reads SGDLS; CDR2 reads YYNGEE. The CDR3 loop spans 17 amino acids. Authors' analysis steps: It was from reference gene primer amplification that nucleated cell counts were estimated. Libraries were prepared by immunoSEQ multiplex PCR; TCRdb keeps only in-frame clonotypes and omits some of them. V, J and clone size are those of that table, while D and trimming were read from the DNA. The sample lists approximately 80,000 clones; about 68% were seen once. The receptor comes from a man between 45 and 60 years old with active or convalescent COVID-19. The J gene is TRBJ2-5, the V gene TRBV9; tentative D call: TRBD2 (5 bases). The specimen sequenced was peripheral blood. The CDR3 sequence is CASSVGSGFTGGQTQYF. In DNA form, the CDR3 reads TGTGCCAGCAGCGTAGGGTCGGGTTTCACGGGCGGGCAGACCCAGTACTTC.